This is a list of T cell receptor beta chains from one sample in a study of technical replicates of blood from several donors. TCRdb's copy holds only in-frame clones and misses some; the assay was immunoSEQ multiplex PCR. The sample carries roughly 90,000 clones, approximately 95% recorded once. Sequencing was carried out using T cells isolated from PBMCs. Every receptor here comes from a human donor in good health. Each CDR3 is given with its conserved first and last residue. The order of the fields is J gene, V gene, D gene, CDR3 protein, CDR3 DNA. The D gene is left open where the match is weak.

J: TRBJ1-1; V: TRBV7-3; D: TRBD1; CDR3: CASSTAGGAGTEAFF; DNA: TGTGCCAGCAGCACGGCAGGGGGCGCGGGAACTGAAGCTTTCTTT
J: TRBJ2-7; V: TRBV5-4; D: NA; CDR3: CASSLGQLSSYEQYF; DNA: TGTGCCAGCAGCTTGGGACAGCTATCTTCCTACGAGCAGTACTTC
J: TRBJ2-7; V: TRBV29-1; D: NA; CDR3: CSVDGLQGSYGSYEQYF; DNA: TGCAGCGTTGATGGTCTTCAGGGTAGTTATGGTTCCTACGAGCAGTACTTC
J: TRBJ2-7; V: TRBV27; D: TRBD2; CDR3: CASRRLAGNSYEQYF; DNA: TGTGCCAGCCGTAGACTAGCGGGAAACTCCTACGAGCAGTACTTC
J: TRBJ2-3; V: TRBV7-9; D: TRBD1; CDR3: CASSHRGIADTQYF; DNA: TGTGCCAGCAGCCACAGGGGGATCGCAGATACGCAGTATTTT
J: TRBJ1-2; V: TRBV5-1; D: TRBD1; CDR3: CASSDRDRGLPNYGYTF; DNA: TGCGCCAGCAGCGACCGGGACAGGGGGCTGCCTAACTATGGCTACACCTTC
J: TRBJ2-3; V: TRBV5-1; D: NA; CDR3: CASSLAGPGLTDTQYF; DNA: TGCGCCAGCAGCTTGGCCGGTCCAGGTTTAACAGATACGCAGTATTTT
J: TRBJ2-3; V: TRBV19; D: NA; CDR3: CASATSDVQDTQYF; DNA: TGTGCCAGTGCGACTAGTGATGTTCAAGATACGCAGTATTTT
J: TRBJ1-3; V: TRBV4-1; D: NA; CDR3: CASSRTTGGNTIYF; DNA: TGCGCCAGCAGCCGGACGACAGGAGGAAACACCATATATTTT
J: TRBJ2-1; V: TRBV30; D: TRBD2; CDR3: CAWSAPAGLAGVANEQFF; DNA: TGTGCCTGGAGTGCTCCCGCCGGACTAGCGGGAGTCGCAAATGAGCAGTTCTTC
J: TRBJ2-1; V: TRBV4-1; D: NA; CDR3: CASSRTGLRGNEQFF; DNA: TGCGCCAGCAGCCGGACCGGACTGCGCGGCAATGAGCAGTTCTTC
J: TRBJ2-7; V: TRBV7-8; D: NA; CDR3: CASSFYIQGRGNEQYF; DNA: TGTGCCAGCAGCTTCTATATACAGGGGCGGGGTAACGAGCAGTACTTC
J: TRBJ2-1; V: TRBV4-2; D: NA; CDR3: CASSHFQYNEQFF; DNA: TGTGCCAGCAGCCATTTCCAATACAATGAGCAGTTCTTC
J: TRBJ2-2; V: TRBV7-2; D: TRBD1; CDR3: CASSWRQGVRNTGELFF; DNA: TGTGCCAGCAGCTGGCGCCAGGGGGTACGAAACACCGGGGAGCTGTTTTTT
J: TRBJ2-1; V: TRBV7-8; D: NA; CDR3: CASSGPREQFF; DNA: TGTGCCAGCAGTGGGCCGCGTGAGCAGTTCTTC
J: TRBJ1-1; V: TRBV7-9; D: NA; CDR3: CASSPQPLMNTEAFF; DNA: TGTGCCAGCAGCCCACAGCCCCTCATGAACACTGAAGCTTTCTTT
J: TRBJ1-1; V: TRBV7-8; D: NA; CDR3: CASSLEVGREAFF; DNA: TGTGCCAGCAGCTTAGAAGTTGGGAGGGAGGCTTTCTTT
J: TRBJ2-6; V: TRBV19; D: NA; CDR3: CASNGGISGANVLTF; DNA: TGTGCCAGTAATGGAGGGATATCTGGGGCCAACGTCCTGACTTTC
J: TRBJ2-1; V: TRBV2; D: NA; CDR3: CASKTSPLYNEQFF; DNA: TGTGCCAGCAAGACTAGTCCATTATACAATGAGCAGTTCTTC
J: TRBJ2-5; V: TRBV11-2; D: NA; CDR3: CASSLARGETQYF; DNA: TGTGCCAGCAGCTTAGCCAGGGGAGAGACCCAGTACTTC
J: TRBJ2-7; V: TRBV27; D: NA; CDR3: CASSLRSLAGHEQYF; DNA: TGTGCCAGCAGTTTACGTTCACTAGCAGGACACGAGCAGTACTTC
J: TRBJ1-5; V: TRBV15; D: TRBD1; CDR3: CATSREGTGNQPQHF; DNA: TGTGCCACCAGCAGGGAAGGGACAGGTAATCAGCCCCAGCATTTT
J: TRBJ1-1; V: TRBV21-1; D: NA; CDR3: CASSHLGGSTEAFF; DNA: TGTGCCAGCAGCCACCTGGGGGGGAGTACTGAAGCTTTCTTT
J: TRBJ1-1; V: TRBV7-2; D: NA; CDR3: CASSLVLEGAEAFF; DNA: TGTGCCAGCAGCTTAGTTCTCGAGGGCGCTGAAGCTTTCTTT
J: TRBJ2-5; V: TRBV7-7; D: NA; CDR3: CASSITGNGETQYF; DNA: TGTGCCAGCAGCATTACAGGGAATGGAGAGACCCAGTACTTC
J: TRBJ1-1; V: TRBV21-1; D: NA; CDR3: CAGPNLPWTGGKTEAFF; DNA: TGTGCCGGACCGAACTTACCTTGGACAGGGGGGAAAACTGAAGCTTTCTTT
J: TRBJ1-1; V: TRBV5-1; D: NA; CDR3: CASSLSLSMNTEAFF; DNA: TGCGCCAGCAGCTTGTCGCTAAGCATGAACACTGAAGCTTTCTTT
J: TRBJ2-1; V: TRBV5-8; D: TRBD1; CDR3: CASSLDRGYNEQFF; DNA: TGTGCCAGCAGCTTGGACAGGGGCTACAATGAGCAGTTCTTC
J: TRBJ1-4; V: TRBV18; D: NA; CDR3: CASSLSQATNEKLFF; DNA: TGTGCCAGCTCGCTGAGTCAAGCAACTAATGAAAAACTGTTTTTT
J: TRBJ1-1; V: TRBV5-1; D: TRBD1; CDR3: CASSVGTENTEAFF; DNA: TGCGCCAGCAGCGTAGGGACAGAGAACACTGAAGCTTTCTTT